The rows below give T cell receptor beta chains drawn from one sample of a study of shared clonotypes between healthy human individuals. Assay: immunoSEQ multiplex PCR; the TCRdb copy retains only in-frame clones and omits some. The repertoire includes about 2.1 million clones, roughly 91% of them detected once, and 1.7% sits in the top ten. Sequencing was performed on naive CD8+ T cells from PBMCs. The receptors were sampled from a man aged 18 to 30 in good health. Some clones in this sample may be carry-over from other donors' samples. The CDR3 runs from the conserved cysteine through the conserved F or W. Each record gives: J gene, D gene, clone size, V gene, CDR3 protein, CDR3 DNA. D genes are given only for firm matches. Clone size, where shown, is once, few, many, or a class for clones that have expanded.

>TRBJ2-6|TRBD1|.|TRBV29-1
CSALGGQGDTGANVLTF
TGCAGCGCCCTCGGGGGACAGGGGGATACTGGGGCCAACGTCCTGACTTTC
>TRBJ1-1|.|.|TRBV27
CASSLSGVFTEAFF
TGTGCCAGCAGTTTATCAGGAGTTTTCACTGAAGCTTTCTTT
>TRBJ1-4|.|once|TRBV28
CASSPVDSGNEKLFF
TGTGCCAGCAGTCCCGTGGACAGTGGGAATGAAAAACTGTTTTTT
>TRBJ1-1|.|.|TRBV15
CATSRDYEAGGTEAFF
TGTGCCACCAGCAGAGATTATGAGGCGGGGGGCACTGAAGCTTTCTTT
>TRBJ2-1|TRBD1|.|TRBV19
CASIRGNEQFF
TGTGCCAGTATCAGGGGGAATGAGCAGTTCTTC
>TRBJ2-7|TRBD2|.|TRBV11-2
CASSLSGRSYEQYF
TGTGCCAGCAGCTTGAGCGGGAGGTCTTACGAGCAGTACTTC
>TRBJ1-1|.|.|TRBV19
CASSIQGSNTEAFF
TGTGCCAGTAGTATTCAGGGGTCGAACACTGAAGCTTTCTTT
>TRBJ2-2|TRBD1|.|TRBV7-7
CASSPGTGNTGELFF
TGTGCCAGCAGCCCCGGGACAGGAAACACCGGGGAGCTGTTTTTT
>TRBJ2-7|TRBD2|.|TRBV13
CASRTGRGGPVEQYF
TGTGCCAGCAGAACGGGTCGCGGGGGGCCAGTCGAGCAGTACTTC
>TRBJ1-1|.|.|TRBV27
CASSPRWANTEAFF
TGTGCCAGCAGTCCCCGTTGGGCGAACACTGAAGCTTTCTTT
>TRBJ2-3|TRBD2|.|TRBV4-1
CASSQLAGVTDTQYF
TGCGCCAGCAGCCAACTAGCGGGAGTCACAGATACGCAGTATTTT
>TRBJ2-1|.|once|TRBV7-9
CASGDRGYEQFF
TGTGCCAGCGGAGATAGGGGCTATGAGCAGTTCTTC
>TRBJ1-1|.|.|TRBV19
CASTADLMNTEAFF
TGTGCCAGTACAGCGGACCTAATGAACACTGAAGCTTTCTTT
>TRBJ1-1|.|once|TRBV19
CASSILKMNTEAFF
TGTGCCAGTAGTATTCTCAAGATGAACACTGAAGCTTTCTTT
>TRBJ1-4|.|.|TRBV9
CASNGGASNEKLFF
TGTGCCAGCAATGGGGGCGCATCTAATGAAAAACTGTTTTTT
>TRBJ2-3|.|.|TRBV11-2
CASSLEMGGGFPDTQYF
TGTGCCAGCAGCTTAGAGATGGGCGGGGGCTTCCCAGATACGCAGTATTTT
>TRBJ2-7|.|.|TRBV7-9
CASSLGGGKQYF
TGTGCCAGCAGCTTAGGCGGCGGAAAGCAGTACTTC
>TRBJ2-1|.|.|TRBV27
CASSPRGFGNEQFF
TGTGCCAGCAGTCCTCGTGGGTTCGGCAATGAGCAGTTCTTC
>TRBJ2-1|.|.|TRBV11-2
CASSLDVVGRQNEQFF
TGTGCCAGCAGCTTAGATGTGGTCGGAAGACAAAATGAGCAGTTCTTC
>TRBJ2-6|.|.|TRBV5-1
CASSLDPSGANVLTF
TGCGCCAGCAGCTTGGACCCCTCTGGGGCCAACGTCCTGACTTTC
>TRBJ2-6|.|.|TRBV10-3
CAISGGGRLRANVLTF
TGTGCCATCAGTGGTGGGGGCCGCCTTAGGGCCAACGTCCTGACTTTC
>TRBJ1-1|.|.|TRBV2
CASNPGQANTEAFF
TGTGCCAGTAACCCCGGGCAGGCGAACACTGAAGCTTTCTTT
>TRBJ2-7|TRBD1|.|TRBV28
CASSGDRETYPSSYEQYF
TGTGCCAGCAGTGGGGACAGGGAAACTTACCCCAGCTCCTACGAGCAGTACTTC
>TRBJ2-5|TRBD2|.|TRBV5-4
CASSPSGRARETQYF
TGTGCCAGCAGCCCCAGCGGGAGGGCCCGGGAGACCCAGTACTTC
>TRBJ2-7|TRBD1|.|TRBV7-6
CASSLRDRGHEQYF
TGTGCCAGCAGCTTACGGGACAGGGGCCACGAGCAGTACTTC
>TRBJ2-1|TRBD2|.|TRBV27
CASSSSPGGRPWDEQFF
TGTGCCAGCAGTTCCTCCCCTGGCGGGAGGCCCTGGGATGAGCAGTTCTTC
>TRBJ2-1|.|.|TRBV27
CASSLSGFNEQFF
TGTGCCAGCAGTTTATCGGGATTTAATGAGCAGTTCTTC
>TRBJ2-3|.|.|TRBV7-9
CASSNIRDTQYF
TGTGCCAGCAGCAATATTCGGGATACGCAGTATTTT
>TRBJ2-3|.|.|TRBV28
CASNPQSTQYF
TGTGCCAGCAACCCTCAGAGTACGCAGTATTTT
>TRBJ1-5|.|.|TRBV6-5
CASSPTMGSNQPQHF
TGTGCCAGCAGCCCTACAATGGGGAGCAATCAGCCCCAGCATTTT
>TRBJ2-6|TRBD2|.|TRBV9
CASSAGLAGGTNSGANVLTF
TGTGCCAGCAGCGCGGGACTAGCGGGAGGAACTAACTCTGGGGCCAACGTCCTGACTTTC
>TRBJ2-1|.|.|TRBV5-1
CASSLAPRGNEQFF
TGCGCCAGCAGCTTGGCCCCCAGGGGCAATGAGCAGTTCTTC